This T cell receptor (beta chain) derives from a study of human T cells and chemical hapten exposure (dated by TCRdb to the early 2020s). Turning to the overall study: For sensitization, 2% DPC in acetone was applied to an approximately 2 cm by approximately 2 cm area of upper inner arm skin. Libraries were combined into a pool for sequencing, and differences in TCR yield between samples came mainly from small differences in library volumes within the pool. Peripheral blood TCR repertoire changes were tracked in vivo in alopecia patients during primary and secondary sensitization to the hapten diphenylcyclopropenone (DPC). Throughout the approximately 25-week study period, patients were also given weekly therapeutic DPC doses on the scalp. Patch tests used Finn chambers with 0.01% DPC on the upper back, scored after 6 days by International Contact Dermatitis Research Group standards. About 29 alopecia patients gave blood for TCR sequencing at one to four time points (pre-sensitization, 2, 6 and 24 weeks). Blood samples were taken from patients before sensitization (week 0) and at 2, 6 and about 24 weeks after DPC sensitization. The mostly female patient cohort included alopecia areata with under or over 50% scalp involvement, alopecia totalis and alopecia universalis.

This clonotype was recorded many times. The target of this receptor is not known. The input lacks base qualities; no much larger clone sits a single base away. The protocol used for the library was RACE. TCRdb lists the instrument as NextSeq 500. During library preparation, unique molecular identifiers were attached to individual cDNA molecules so that TCRs could be counted in a quantitative, reproducible way. From each blood RNA sample, both TCR alpha and TCR beta chains were sequenced. The source study handled its data this way. The median number of TCRs per sample was some 100,000, ranging from roughly 23,224 to 690,600. V, J and CDR3 annotation of the TCR reads was carried out using the Decombinator software suite. To make PS versus PT1 abundance plots, every sample was subsampled to the same number of TCRs (28,000). TCRs were defined as expanded if absent before sensitization and observed at least eight times at the 2-week time point. The public sequencing data were trimmed at Q25 with fastp and processed into clonotypes with MiXCR by TCRdb, which kept only in-frame beta chains. Entries that share a CDR3 protein sequence are merged under the most common genes and DNA. The V and J calls shown here were made by TCRdb, not taken from the authors' results. Recorded for this sample are 80,000 to 100,000 distinct CDR3 sequences; 8% to 10% of them occurred a single time. The ten largest clones capture approximately 3.8% of the sample.

According to the germline V gene, CDR1 reads MNHEY and CDR2 reads SVGAGI. From the cysteine through the phenylalanine, the CDR3 covers 14 amino acids. CDR3 DNA only is kept here, 42 bases in frame from base 1. A distance of 12 bases separates the germline ends of V and J, which lose 7 bases and 0 bases respectively. Results the study describes overall, beyond this receptor: No change with DPC sensitization was found in the number of TCRs above 1 in 1000 frequency, and no evidence of global repertoire structure alterations was found. Compared with pre-sensitization or healthy control sets, expanded TCRs formed significantly more large CDR3 similarity clusters, which is consistent with antigen-driven responses. Because every patient had alopecia, a presumed autoimmune disease, the patients' immune response might differ from that of healthy individuals. Repeated subsampling changed both the strength of the expansion versus patch-test correlation and the threshold at which the correlation became significant. Patch test score was positively correlated with the number of PT1 expanded TCRs, with significance at thresholds 8, 16 and 32 but not at 4.

This specimen's time point label, per the study, means: pre-sensitization, week 0. Explained via the paper, the treatment or condition label denotes: therapeutic diphenylcyclopropenone sensitization with weekly scalp DPC. At each patch-test visit, blood was drawn before the patch test was applied. Patients were eligible if aged 18 to 70, diagnosed with alopecia and judged suitable for DPC therapy, and pregnant patients were excluded. Unfractionated whole blood was collected in Tempus Blood RNA tubes, and total RNA was extracted from that blood. The rearranged segments are TRBV6-5 and TRBJ1-1; the D gene is unclear. The sequences come from whole blood, collected in connection with sensitization to the hapten diphenylcyclopropenone (DPC). This sequence was found in a woman in her 40s with alopecia areata. Some clones in this sample may be carry-over from other donors' samples. The DNA is TGTGCCAGCACAAAATCCCGTATGAACACTGAAGCTTTCTTT. The translation is CASTKSRMNTEAFF.